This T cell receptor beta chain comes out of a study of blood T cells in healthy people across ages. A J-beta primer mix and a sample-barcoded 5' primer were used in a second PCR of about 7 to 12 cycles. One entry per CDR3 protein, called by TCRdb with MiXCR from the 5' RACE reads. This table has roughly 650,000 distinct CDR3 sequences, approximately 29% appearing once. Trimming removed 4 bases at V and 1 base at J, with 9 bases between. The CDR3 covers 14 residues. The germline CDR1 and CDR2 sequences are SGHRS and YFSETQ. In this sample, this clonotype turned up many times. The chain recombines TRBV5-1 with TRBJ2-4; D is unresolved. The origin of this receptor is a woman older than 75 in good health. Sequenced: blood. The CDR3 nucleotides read TGCGCCAGCAGCCCAGACTCGGCCAAAAACATTCAGTACTTC. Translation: CASSPDSAKNIQYF.